These 14 T cell receptor beta chains were all obtained from the same sample, sequenced in a study of T cell repertoires in cytomegalovirus infection. For these TCRs, the target antigens are not known. TCRdb redid the calling of the reads with MiXCR, one entry per CDR3 protein. The sample yields about 570,000 distinct CDR3 sequences, almost 40% seen once. Sequencing used cultured PBMCs, obtained from culture after CMV antigen stimulation. Source of these receptors: a human donor in good health (CMV status not recorded). Some clones in this sample may be carry-over from other donors' samples.

V and J are TRBV7-2 and TRBJ1-5; D ambiguous. This CDR3 is built from 16 residues. Germline V gives CDR1 SGHTA, CDR2 FQGNSA. Trimming took off 2 bases at V and 0 bases at J, with 11 bases between the two ends. The CDR3 nucleotides are TGTGCCAGCAGCTTAATCGCGGGGATTAGCAATCAGCCCCAGCATTTT. As protein: CASSLIAGISNQPQHF.

This chain connects TRBV7-2 to TRBJ2-1; a weak D match, TRBD2 (5 bases). The CDR3 loop spans 15 amino acids. Germline CDR1 reads SGHTA; CDR2 reads FQGNSA. V dropped 3 bases and J dropped 0 bases, with 9 bases sitting between them. The CDR3 sequence is CASSFQAGSYNEQFF. In DNA form, the CDR3 reads TGTGCCAGCAGCTTTCAGGCGGGCTCCTACAATGAGCAGTTCTTC.

The V and J genes are TRBV18 and TRBJ1-4, with a weak D call TRBD1 (5 bases). There are 14 residues in the CDR3. V was trimmed by 6 bases and J by 7 bases, leaving 15 bases between them. Germline V lookup: CDR1 KGHSH, CDR2 LQKENI. The DNA of the CDR3 is TGTGCCAGCTCGGCGGGACGATGGGGTGAAAAACTGTTTTTT. Its protein is CASSAGRWGEKLFF. Full variable domain (missing parts from reference TRBV18 and TRBJ1-4): NAGVMQNPRHLVRRRGQEARLRCSPMKGHSHVYWYRQLPEEGLKFMVYLQKENIIDESGMPKERFSAEFPKEGPSILRIQQVVRGDSAAYFCASSAGRWGEKLFFGSGTQLSVL.

CDR3 sequence: CASSFIVNPSEQYF. The DNA for the CDR3 is TGTGCCAGCAGTTTCATAGTCAATCCCTCCGAGCAGTACTTC. J is TRBJ2-7 and V is TRBV28, with D uncertain. Trimming took 3 bases from V and 6 from J, leaving 15 bases between them. This CDR3 spans 14 amino acids. Germline-derived CDR1 and CDR2 are MDHEN and SYDVKM.

The genes are TRBV4-1 and TRBJ2-2; no definite D call. The germline V gene encodes CDR1 MGHRA and CDR2 YSYEKL. The CDR3 is 17 amino acids. The ends were cut back, 3 bases at V and 7 bases at J, with 21 bases in the middle. CDR3 DNA: TGCGCCAGCAGCCACCCCTTGGCAAGAGCAAAGGGCGGGGAGCTGTTTTTT. Amino acids: CASSHPLARAKGGELFF.

The chain joins TRBV10-3 to TRBJ2-3; 14 bases agree with TRBD2. This CDR3 is 22 amino acids long. After removal of 0 bases from V and 4 bases from J, the junction contained 18 bases not matched to a gene. The germline V gene has CDR1 ENHRY and CDR2 SYGVKD. The CDR3 region has the DNA TGTGCCATCAGTGAGTCGGCATGGACAGCCACGACTAGCGGGAGGGCATCAGATACGCAGTATTTT. Translating gives CAISESAWTATTSGRASDTQYF.

The chain uses TRBV6-4 and TRBJ2-1; no clear D gene. CDR1 is MRHNA and CDR2 is SNTAGT in the germline V gene. Trimming pared 6 bases from V and 0 bases from J, leaving 18 bases between. The CDR3 has 17 amino acids. DNA of the CDR3: TGTGCCAGCAGCGAGTCGGCCCCATCGAGCTCCTACAATGAGCAGTTCTTC. Amino acids: CASSESAPSSSYNEQFF.

This clonotype was seen a few times. The rearrangement joins TRBV7-9 to TRBJ2-7, with D perhaps matching TRBD2 (6 bases). V was shortened by 0 bases and J by 1 base, with 10 bases between the two germline ends. The germline V gene encodes CDR1 SEHNR and CDR2 FQNEAQ (reference sequence). CDR3 length: 15 residues. The CDR3 loop is CASSLAPGGSYEQYF. Written as DNA, the CDR3 is TGTGCCAGCAGCTTAGCGCCCGGGGGATCCTACGAGCAGTACTTC.

This clonotype was counted a few times. The chain has TRBV6-2 or TRBV6-3 and TRBJ2-7; D possibly corresponds to TRBD2 (5 bases). With 5 bases removed from V and 3 bases from J, the gap between germline ends came to 17 bases. The CDR3 covers 15 residues. CDR1 and CDR2 (germline): MNHEY, SVGEGT. CDR3 in amino acids: CASSPFGGSGYEQYF. The CDR3 DNA is TGTGCCAGCAGTCCTTTCGGCGGGTCCGGCTACGAGCAGTACTTC.

The chain joins TRBV7-9 to TRBJ2-3, with D possibly being TRBD1 or TRBD2 (6 bases each). V shed 5 bases and J shed 0 bases, with 24 bases lying between them. The CDR3 extends over 19 amino acids. Per germline, CDR1 SEHNR and CDR2 FQNEAQ (reference sequence). The CDR3 coding sequence is TGTGCCAGCAGCACCCTCGGGGGCCAGATTCAATGGAGCACAGATACGCAGTATTTT. Encoded protein: CASSTLGGQIQWSTDTQYF.

The chain is built from TRBV25-1 and TRBJ2-1; D is uncertain. Germline CDR1 reads MGHDK; CDR2 reads SYGVNS. Trimming took 4 bases from V and 6 from J, leaving 16 bases between them. The CDR3 is 15 amino acids. DNA of the CDR3: TGTGCCAGCAGTGTCTTAGGGCCAGGCGGCAATGAGCAGTTCTTC. Its protein is CASSVLGPGGNEQFF.

In this sample, this clonotype turned up a few times. The V gene is TRBV19, the J gene TRBJ1-1; TRBD1 matches at 8 bases. The CDR3 has 14 amino acids. V lost 7 bases to trimming and J lost 6 bases; unmatched junction nucleotides: 10. Germline loops: CDR1 LNHDA, CDR2 SQIVND (reference sequence). The CDR3 sequence is CASTKLQGAAEAFF. Written as DNA, the CDR3 is TGTGCCAGTACCAAACTCCAGGGGGCCGCTGAAGCTTTCTTT.

The chain uses TRBV7-2 and TRBJ2-5, with D possibly TRBD2 on 5 matching bases. V was cut by 11 bases and J by 5 bases, with 15 bases left in between. The CDR3 totals 12 residues. In germline, CDR1 is SGHTA, CDR2 FQGNSA. The CDR3 sequence is CAAGATGETQYF. The CDR3, as DNA: TGTGCCGCAGGAGCGACGGGGGAGACCCAGTACTTC.

The genes are TRBV20-1 and TRBJ2-1; D might be TRBD2 (5 bases). Per germline, CDR1 DFQATT and CDR2 SNEGSKA (reference sequence). The V end was cut by 7 bases, the J end by 6 bases, with 16 bases between. The CDR3 spans 13 residues. The CDR3 sequence: CSVLGGGRNEQFF. In DNA, the CDR3 is TGCAGTGTATTAGGAGGAGGACGCAATGAGCAGTTCTTC.